This TCR beta chain was observed in a study of T cell responses to AZD1222 COVID-19 vaccine. The protocol was immunoSEQ multiplex PCR, while the TCRdb copy is restricted to in-frame clones and leaves out a portion. The sample has 120,000 to 150,000 clones, 85% to 90% seen once. The source was peripheral blood, collected on day 0 of AZD1222 vaccination. This receptor was obtained from an adult in good health.

As DNA, the CDR3 is TGTGCCAGCAGCTTAGTAAAGGGGAGGGAGACCCAGTACTTC. Encoded protein: CASSLVKGRETQYF. The chain carries TRBV11-3 and TRBJ2-5; maybe TRBD2 (6 bases). Between the trimmed V and J ends, which lost 1 base and 5 bases, there was a span of 11 bases. This CDR3 is built from 14 residues. Germline assignment: CDR1 SGHNT and CDR2 YENEEA. The complete variable domain, with remaining parts taken from reference TRBV11-3 and TRBJ2-5, reads EAGVVQSPRYKIIEKKQPVAFWCNPISGHNTLYWYLQNLGQGPELLIRYENEEAVDDSQLPKDRFSAERLKGVDSTLKIQPAELGDSAVYLCASSLVKGRETQYFGPGTRLLVL.